This is a list of T cell receptor beta chains from one sample in a study of beta chain features in type 1 diabetes. The repertoire was sequenced with immunoSEQ multiplex PCR; TCRdb's copy has only in-frame clones and lacks some. The repertoire holds just over 450,000 clones, with 30% as singletons. The specimen sequenced was naive CD4+ T cells from blood. The receptors originated from a man aged 18 to 35 in good health. Each CDR3 is given with its conserved first and last residue. Fields, in order: clone size, J gene, V gene, CDR3 length, CDR3 protein. Expanded clones are given a class, and other clones once, few, many or no size at all.

. | TRBJ2-1 | TRBV19 | 14 | CASSIDLMGNEQFF
. | TRBJ2-5 | TRBV14 | 13 | CASSQQTQETQYF
. | TRBJ2-1 | TRBV14 | 18 | CASRDTRAGGSRPNEQFF
few | TRBJ2-4 | TRBV2 | 12 | CASSEQGNIQYF
. | TRBJ2-3 | TRBV7-3 | 12 | CASSPSTDTQYF
. | TRBJ2-7 | TRBV6-6 | 15 | CASSYGVGGSYEQYF
. | TRBJ2-6 | TRBV9 | 15 | CASSVDGPGANVLTF
. | TRBJ1-4 | TRBV4-1 | 13 | CASSIGTAEKLFF
. | TRBJ2-1 | TRBV15 | 14 | CATSRDPDGGEQFF
. | TRBJ1-5 | TRBV30 | 15 | CAWNTGGPSNQPQHF
few | TRBJ2-2 | TRBV10-3 | 16 | CAISPSGRPDTGELFF
. | TRBJ2-1 | TRBV30 | 12 | CAWSVIGSEQFF
few | TRBJ1-1 | TRBV7-9 | 15 | CASTHSGAMNTEAFF